This TCR beta chain was identified during a study of shared clonotypes between healthy human individuals. The V end lost 2 bases, the J end lost 5 bases, and 10 bases lay between the germline ends. There are 14 residues in the CDR3. Germline V lookup: CDR1 MNHNY, CDR2 SVGAGI (reference sequence). Splitting of each subset's genomic DNA was done evenly across several immunoSEQ plates. Sequencing was performed with immunoSEQ multiplex PCR; in TCRdb, only in-frame clones are kept and a portion is missing. The profile shows over a million clones, 98% of them singletons. The sequencing sample was made of naive CD4+ T cells sorted from blood. Subset given: CD45RA+ positively selected. The chain couples TRBV6-6 to TRBJ1-3; maybe TRBD1 (5 bases). The TCR comes from a young man in good health. CDR3 amino acids: CASSYHDSRNTIYF. CDR3 DNA: TGTGCCAGCAGTTACCATGACAGCCGAAACACCATATATTTT.